What follows is one T cell receptor (beta chain) and its context. Its cognate antigen is unknown. The source of the sample is a study of cytomegalovirus exposure and HLA in healthy donors. Study outcomes and limitations: In an earlier analysis, productive rearrangement rates for most beta V segments clustered near 87% or 30%. The only immune exposure information that was available was CMV serostatus.

Amplification used 60 Vbeta primers and 13 Jbeta primers. TCRdb keeps only in-frame clones here, not all; method: immunoSEQ multiplex PCR. This table has about 120,000 clones, roughly four fifths appearing once. The donors (healthy individuals) were bone marrow donors. The sample consisted of PBMCs. The receptor was derived from a man aged 18 to 30 in good health and CMV-seronegative.

For the CDR3, the DNA is TGTGCCAGCAGCGTAGCCCCACAACTAGCGGGGGCGTACAATGAGCAGTTCTTC. Translating it yields CASSVAPQLAGAYNEQFF. This chain connects TRBV9 to TRBJ2-1; 11 bases are a match to TRBD2. The CDR3 has 18 residues. With V trimmed by 0 bases and J by 4 bases, 9 bases remained unmatched. CDR1 and CDR2 (germline): SGDLS, YYNGEE.